This is a list of T cell receptor beta chains from one sample in a study of shared clonotypes between healthy human individuals. The table came from immunoSEQ multiplex PCR; TCRdb's copy has only in-frame clones and leaves some out. The table has hundreds of thousands of clones, more than 70% seen once. The sequenced material came from memory CD4+ T cells sorted from blood. The receptors come from a woman aged 25 to 45 in good health. Both conserved end residues are part of each CDR3. D genes are given only for firm matches. Expanded clones are given a class, and other clones once, few, many or no size at all.

J: TRBJ2-2
size: NA
D: TRBD2
V: TRBV27
DNA: TGTGCCAGCAGTGTCCCCGGGACTAGGGACCTGTTTTTT
CDR3: CASSVPGTRDLFF

J: TRBJ2-7
size: NA
D: NA
V: TRBV18
DNA: TGTGCCAGCTCACCACCGGCAGCCTCCTACGAGCAGTACTTC
CDR3: CASSPPAASYEQYF

J: TRBJ2-7
size: NA
D: NA
V: TRBV7-9
DNA: TGTGCCAGCTCAGTCCAACTCGAGCAGTACTTC
CDR3: CASSVQLEQYF

J: TRBJ1-1
size: few
D: NA
V: TRBV7-9
DNA: TGTGCCAGCAGCTTACAGGGTAGCTACACTGAAGCTTTCTTT
CDR3: CASSLQGSYTEAFF

J: TRBJ2-2
size: NA
D: NA
V: TRBV7-9
DNA: TGTGCCATCGGAGCGCAGGTCAACACCGGGGAGCTGTTTTTT
CDR3: CAIGAQVNTGELFF

J: TRBJ1-2
size: NA
D: NA
V: TRBV28
DNA: TGTGCCAGCAAGACAACGGGAAAACGGGGCGGCTACACCTTC
CDR3: CASKTTGKRGGYTF

J: TRBJ1-1
size: few
D: NA
V: TRBV29-1
DNA: TGCAGCGTCATGGGACGGTCGGGGGCCGAAGCTTTCTTT
CDR3: CSVMGRSGAEAFF

J: TRBJ2-5
size: NA
D: TRBD2
V: TRBV12-5
DNA: TGTGCTAGTGCCCAGGGACTAGCGGGAGGGCCAGGGGTGGAGACCCAGTACTTC
CDR3: CASAQGLAGGPGVETQYF

J: TRBJ1-1
size: few
D: NA
V: TRBV30
DNA: TGTGGAGGGGGAGGCTCCCGCCCGGCTTTCTTT
CDR3: CGGGGSRPAFF

J: TRBJ2-1
size: NA
D: TRBD2
V: TRBV27
DNA: TGTGCCAGCTTCGCCCGCGGGAGAGCCTACAATGAGCAGTTCTTC
CDR3: CASFARGRAYNEQFF

J: TRBJ2-6
size: few
D: NA
V: TRBV5-1
DNA: TGCGCCAGCAGCTTGGACGGTGCTGGGGCCAACGTCCTGACTTTC
CDR3: CASSLDGAGANVLTF

J: TRBJ1-4
size: few
D: TRBD1
V: TRBV7-9
DNA: TGTGCCAGCAGCTCGGGACAGGGTAATGAAAAACTGTTTTTT
CDR3: CASSSGQGNEKLFF

J: TRBJ2-3
size: NA
D: NA
V: TRBV5-4
DNA: TGTGCCAGCAGCTTTGGGGGGGATACGCAGTATTTT
CDR3: CASSFGGDTQYF

J: TRBJ2-7
size: NA
D: TRBD1
V: TRBV6-5
DNA: TGTGCCAGCAGTTCGGACAGGAATGCCTACGAGCAGTACTTC
CDR3: CASSSDRNAYEQYF

J: TRBJ2-1
size: NA
D: TRBD2
V: TRBV19
DNA: TGTGCCAGTAGTTTTACTAGCGGCTACAATGAGCAGTTCTTC
CDR3: CASSFTSGYNEQFF

J: TRBJ1-2
size: NA
D: NA
V: TRBV7-9
DNA: TGTGCCAGCAGCTTAGAGTTAGGGCAGGGAAACTATGGCTACACCTTC
CDR3: CASSLELGQGNYGYTF

J: TRBJ2-3
size: NA
D: TRBD2
V: TRBV14
DNA: TGTGCCAGCAGCCAAGAGCCTAGCGGGACAGATACGCAGTATTTT
CDR3: CASSQEPSGTDTQYF

J: TRBJ2-7
size: NA
D: NA
V: TRBV7-2
DNA: TGTGCCAGCAGCTTCTTCCACGAGCAGTACTTC
CDR3: CASSFFHEQYF

J: TRBJ1-5
size: NA
D: TRBD1
V: TRBV11-2
DNA: TGTGCCAGCAGCCTGCGGAAGGGACAGGGCTCGGGCAATCAGCCCCAGCATTTT
CDR3: CASSLRKGQGSGNQPQHF

J: TRBJ1-5
size: NA
D: NA
V: TRBV18
DNA: TGTGCCAGCTCACCGTCGGTAGGGAGGGACCAGCCCCAGCATTTT
CDR3: CASSPSVGRDQPQHF

J: TRBJ2-3
size: once
D: NA
V: TRBV2
DNA: TGTGCCAGCCAAATAGGGAGTAAAGATACGCAGTATTTT
CDR3: CASQIGSKDTQYF

J: TRBJ1-1
size: once
D: TRBD1
V: TRBV6-5
DNA: TGTGCCAGCAGTTACCTAGCCTCAGGGGGGCAAACTGAAGCTTTCTTT
CDR3: CASSYLASGGQTEAFF

J: TRBJ2-5
size: NA
D: NA
V: TRBV28
DNA: TGTGCCAGCAGAAAGCAGGCGGCTCAAGAGACCCAGTACTTC
CDR3: CASRKQAAQETQYF

J: TRBJ1-1
size: NA
D: TRBD1
V: TRBV19
DNA: TGTGCCAGTAGGGCCAGGACAGGGGAATTAGGTGAAGCTTTCTTT
CDR3: CASRARTGELGEAFF

J: TRBJ2-1
size: NA
D: TRBD1
V: TRBV29-1
DNA: TGCAGCGCCCATCGGACAGGGAAACTCTACAATGAGCAGTTCTTC
CDR3: CSAHRTGKLYNEQFF

J: TRBJ2-3
size: NA
D: NA
V: TRBV29-1
DNA: TGCAGCGCCCAAACCGCTTACTACACAGATACGCAGTATTTT
CDR3: CSAQTAYYTDTQYF

J: TRBJ2-7
size: NA
D: TRBD2
V: TRBV4-1
DNA: TGCGCCAGCAGCCAAGGGGCAAGCGGGAGCAGGTGGTACGAGCAGTACTTC
CDR3: CASSQGASGSRWYEQYF

J: TRBJ1-5
size: once
D: NA
V: TRBV19
DNA: TGTGCCAGTAGTATGGGACTGATCCAGCCCCAGCATTTT
CDR3: CASSMGLIQPQHF

J: TRBJ2-5
size: few
D: NA
V: TRBV29-1
DNA: TGCAGCGTTACCGACTCCCGAGAGACCCAGTACTTC
CDR3: CSVTDSRETQYF

J: TRBJ2-4
size: once
D: TRBD1
V: TRBV4-2
DNA: TGTGCCAGCAGCCAAGATCAGGGGACAGGGATTCTCTTGGCCAAAAACATTCAGTACTTC
CDR3: CASSQDQGTGILLAKNIQYF

J: TRBJ1-2
size: once
D: TRBD1
V: TRBV6-5
DNA: TGTGCCAGCAGACGGGACAGGGGGTATGGCTACACCTTC
CDR3: CASRRDRGYGYTF

J: TRBJ1-5
size: NA
D: NA
V: TRBV28
DNA: TGTGCCAGCAGTAGCGGTCCGGGTGGCAATCAGCCCCAGCATTTT
CDR3: CASSSGPGGNQPQHF

J: TRBJ1-2
size: NA
D: NA
V: TRBV4-1
DNA: TGCGCCAGCAGCCAAGCTTTCGGACAGACTAACTATGGCTACACCTTC
CDR3: CASSQAFGQTNYGYTF

J: TRBJ1-1
size: NA
D: TRBD1
V: TRBV2
DNA: TGTGCCAGGCAGGGGGCGAGGACTGAAGCTTTCTTT
CDR3: CARQGARTEAFF

J: TRBJ2-3
size: NA
D: NA
V: TRBV5-1
DNA: TGCGCCAGCAGCGAAACGGTCGGGGGCACAGATACGCAGTATTTT
CDR3: CASSETVGGTDTQYF

J: TRBJ2-3
size: NA
D: TRBD2
V: TRBV9
DNA: TGTGCCAGCAGCCTAAGTTACCGGGACTACGAGGTAGATACGCAGTATTTT
CDR3: CASSLSYRDYEVDTQYF

J: TRBJ2-3
size: NA
D: TRBD2
V: TRBV28
DNA: TGTGCCTCCTCAGCGGGAGGGCCTATGGATACGCAGTATTTT
CDR3: CASSAGGPMDTQYF

J: TRBJ1-4
size: NA
D: NA
V: TRBV28
DNA: TGTGCCAGCAGTTTTTGGACTCTTGCAACTAATGAAAAACTGTTTTTT
CDR3: CASSFWTLATNEKLFF

J: TRBJ2-3
size: few
D: NA
V: TRBV4-2
DNA: TGTGCCAGCAGCCATGTTAGTGGAGGCGCAGATACGCAGTATTTT
CDR3: CASSHVSGGADTQYF

J: TRBJ2-5
size: NA
D: TRBD2
V: TRBV28
DNA: TGTGCCAGCAGTTTGCGGGGGTTGCTCCAACGAGAGACCCAGTACTTC
CDR3: CASSLRGLLQRETQYF